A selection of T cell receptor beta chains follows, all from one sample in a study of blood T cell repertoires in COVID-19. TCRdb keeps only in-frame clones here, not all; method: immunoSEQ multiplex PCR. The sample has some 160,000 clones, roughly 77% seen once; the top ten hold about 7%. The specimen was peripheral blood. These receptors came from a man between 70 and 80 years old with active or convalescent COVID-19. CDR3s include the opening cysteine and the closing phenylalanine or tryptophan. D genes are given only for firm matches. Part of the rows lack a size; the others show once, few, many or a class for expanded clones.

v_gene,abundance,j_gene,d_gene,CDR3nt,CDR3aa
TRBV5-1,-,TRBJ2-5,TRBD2,TGCGCCAGCGGGGGGACTAGCGGGGAAGAGACCCAGTACTTC,CASGGTSGEETQYF
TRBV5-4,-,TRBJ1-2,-,TGTGCCAGCAGCAATTACAGGGACGACTATGGCTACACCTTC,CASSNYRDDYGYTF
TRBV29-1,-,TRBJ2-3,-,TGCAGCGTTGTTCTCGTTACGCAGTATTTT,CSVVLVTQYF
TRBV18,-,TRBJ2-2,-,TGTGCCAGCTCTCCCCTCGAACCTACGAACACCGGGGAGCTGTTTTTT,CASSPLEPTNTGELFF
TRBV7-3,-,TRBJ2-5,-,TGTGCCAGCAGCGACCATAGGGGGGAGACCCAGTACTTC,CASSDHRGETQYF
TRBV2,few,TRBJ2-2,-,TGTGCCAGCAGTGATGGACATGGGGTTATGTCCGGGGAGCTGTTTTTT,CASSDGHGVMSGELFF
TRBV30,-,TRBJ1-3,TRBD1,TGTGCCTGGAGTGTACGGACAGGGAGGGGAAACACCATATATTTT,CAWSVRTGRGNTIYF
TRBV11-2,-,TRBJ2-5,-,TGTGCCAGCAGCGGGTGGGCCCTTGGGGCCACAACGGAGACCCAGTACTTC,CASSGWALGATTETQYF
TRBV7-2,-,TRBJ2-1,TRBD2,TGTGCCAGCAGCCCTTCGGGGGGGGCCTGGGGGAATGAGCAGTTCTTC,CASSPSGGAWGNEQFF
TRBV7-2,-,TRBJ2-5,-,TGTGCCAGCAGCTCAGGACTATTCGAGACCCAGTACTTC,CASSSGLFETQYF
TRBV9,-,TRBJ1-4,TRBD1,TGTGCCAGCAGCCCCAGAGGGCAGGGGGCGTATGAAAAACTGTTTTTT,CASSPRGQGAYEKLFF
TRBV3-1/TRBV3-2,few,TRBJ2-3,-,TGTGCCAGCAGCTCAAATGGCGCGGAACTGGCTGATACGCAGTATTTT,CASSSNGAELADTQYF
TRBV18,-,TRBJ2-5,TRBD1,TGTGCCAGCTCACCACCGCGGACAGGACAAGAGACCCAGTACTTC,CASSPPRTGQETQYF
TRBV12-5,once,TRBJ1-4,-,TGTGCTAGTGGTTTGGGGTCGGGAGAAAAACTGTTTTTT,CASGLGSGEKLFF
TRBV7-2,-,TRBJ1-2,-,TGTGCCAGCAGCCCCAGTGGTATGGACTATGGCTACACCTTC,CASSPSGMDYGYTF
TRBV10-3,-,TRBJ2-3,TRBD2,TGTGCCATCAGTGCAAAGGGGACTAGCGGGAGATGGACAGATACGCAGTATTTT,CAISAKGTSGRWTDTQYF
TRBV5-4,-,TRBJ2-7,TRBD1,TGTGCCAGCAGCTTGCCTCCGGGACAGGGCCACGAGCAGTACTTC,CASSLPPGQGHEQYF
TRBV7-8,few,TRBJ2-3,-,TGTGCCAGCAGCTTAGTGGAGAAAGATACGCAGTATTTT,CASSLVEKDTQYF
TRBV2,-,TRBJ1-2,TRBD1,TGTGCCAGCAGAGGAGAACAGGGGGCGAGGTATGGCTACACCTTC,CASRGEQGARYGYTF
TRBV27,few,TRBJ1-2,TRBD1,TGTGCCAGCAGTTTAAGGGGACAGGGGTGGTACACCTTC,CASSLRGQGWYTF
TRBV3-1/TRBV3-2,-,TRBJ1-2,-,TGTGCCAGCAGCCAAGAACAGGACGGAGGCTACACCTTC,CASSQEQDGGYTF
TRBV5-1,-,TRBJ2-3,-,TGCGCCAGCAGCTTGGATACTCGACAGTGGGTGGGAACAGATACGCAGTATTTT,CASSLDTRQWVGTDTQYF
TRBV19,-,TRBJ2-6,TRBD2,TGTGCCAGTACCCCAAGAGCGGGGGGGGACGTCGACGTCCTGACTTTC,CASTPRAGGDVDVLTF
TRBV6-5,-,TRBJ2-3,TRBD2,TGTGCCAGCAGTCGGACTAGCGGGATGACAGATACGCAGTATTTT,CASSRTSGMTDTQYF
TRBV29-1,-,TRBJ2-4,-,TGCAGCGTAAGGGGCCGACTAGCCAAAAACATTCAGTACTTC,CSVRGRLAKNIQYF
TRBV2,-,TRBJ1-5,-,TGTGCCAGCAGAGCTGACAGTTATAGCAATCAGCCCCAGCATTTT,CASRADSYSNQPQHF
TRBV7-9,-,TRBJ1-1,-,TGTGCCAGCAGCTTAGAGGAAGGGGGAGCTTTCTTT,CASSLEEGGAFF
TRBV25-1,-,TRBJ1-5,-,TGTGCCAGCATAAGACAGTGGATGGATCAGCCCCAGCATTTT,CASIRQWMDQPQHF
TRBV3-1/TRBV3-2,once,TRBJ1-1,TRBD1,TGTGCCAGCAGCCAGGCTTTGGGACAGGGTGGGGACGCTTTCTTT,CASSQALGQGGDAFF
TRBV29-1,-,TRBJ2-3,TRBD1,TGCAGCGTTGTCGAGGGGGCGCTGGCAGATACGCAGTATTTT,CSVVEGALADTQYF
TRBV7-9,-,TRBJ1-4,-,TGTGCCAGCCGGCAGGGATCAGAAAAACTGTTTTTT,CASRQGSEKLFF
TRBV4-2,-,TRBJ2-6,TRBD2,TGTGCCAGCAGCCAAGATATGAGCGGGGGAGGGACTGGGGCCAACGTCCTGACTTTC,CASSQDMSGGGTGANVLTF
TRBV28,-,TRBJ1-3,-,TGTGCCAGCAGCCCATTAGTTGTAGACACCATATATTTT,CASSPLVVDTIYF
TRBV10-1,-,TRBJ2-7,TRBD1,TGCGCCAGCAGTGAGTCGGGGGACAGGAACCCCGAGCAGTACTTC,CASSESGDRNPEQYF
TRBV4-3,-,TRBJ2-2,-,TGCGCCAGCAGCCAAGAGGAGCGATGGAACACCGGGGAGCTGTTTTTT,CASSQEERWNTGELFF
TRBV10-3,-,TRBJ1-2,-,TGTGCCATCAGTGAGACGGACAGCCGATATGGCTACACCTTC,CAISETDSRYGYTF
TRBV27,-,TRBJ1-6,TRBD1,TGTGCCAGCAGTCTAAACCCGGACAGGGTCGATTCACCCCTCCACTTT,CASSLNPDRVDSPLHF
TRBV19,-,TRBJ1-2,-,TGTGCCAGTAGTATAGATCAGGGGAACTATGGCTACACCTTC,CASSIDQGNYGYTF
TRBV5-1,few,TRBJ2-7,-,TGCGCCAGCAGTCCGGACAACTCCTACGAGCAGTACTTC,CASSPDNSYEQYF
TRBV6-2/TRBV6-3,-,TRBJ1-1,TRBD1,TGTGCCAGCAGTTACGGACAGGGAGTAGATGAAGTCACTGAAGCTTTCTTT,CASSYGQGVDEVTEAFF
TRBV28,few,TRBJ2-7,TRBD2,TGTGCCAGCACTTCTAGCGGGAGGGCCGTCGAGCAGTACTTC,CASTSSGRAVEQYF
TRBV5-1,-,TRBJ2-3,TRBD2,TGCGCCAGCAGCTTGGAGCTAGCGGGGCCAGATACGCAGTATTTT,CASSLELAGPDTQYF